The 15 T cell receptor beta chains reported below all come from one sample, sequenced in a study of T cell responses to AZD1222 COVID-19 vaccine. Profiled with immunoSEQ multiplex PCR; TCRdb holds only in-frame clones, not every one. The sample contains under 75,000 clones, roughly 87% of which appear only once. Specimen: peripheral blood, collected on day 0 of AZD1222 vaccination. These receptors originate from an adult in good health.

The chain uses TRBV6-6 and TRBJ2-2, with TRBD2 identical over 7 bases. The CDR3 runs 16 residues. The V and J ends lost 7 bases and 2 bases, in that order; junction bases with no gene match: 10. Per germline, CDR1 MNHNY and CDR2 SVGAGI (reference sequence). CDR3 in amino acids: CASTPAGRVNTGELFF. The CDR3 nucleotides are TGTGCCAGCACCCCTGCGGGGAGGGTTAACACCGGGGAGCTGTTTTTT.

This rearrangement joins TRBV4-3 to TRBJ1-3; 8 nucleotides line up with TRBD1. Germline-derived CDR1 and CDR2 are LGHNA and YSLEER. The CDR3 runs to 15 residues. J was trimmed by 2 bases and V by 0 bases; bases with no gene match: 0. The CDR3, as DNA: TGCGCCAGCAGCCAAGAGACAGGGGCTGGAAACACCATATATTTT. This gives the protein CASSQETGAGNTIYF.

This chain joins TRBV12-2 and TRBJ2-3; whether TRBD2, the table's D call, matches the DNA was not checked. TRBV12-2 is an annotated pseudogene. The CDR3 spans 19 residues. This chain's CDR3 is CASRLARAASGTSTDTQYF. In nucleotides, the CDR3 is TGTGCAAGTCGCTTAGCGCGAGCGGCTAGCGGGACTAGCACAGATACGCAGTATTTT.

The chain couples TRBV28 to TRBJ1-1; D is undetermined. CDR3 length: 11 residues. V gave up 8 bases and J gave up 4 bases, with 8 bases separating them. The V gene's germline CDR1 is MDHEN and CDR2 SYDVKM. This CDR3 reads CASGRGTEAFF. The DNA of the CDR3 is TGTGCCAGCGGGCGAGGCACTGAAGCTTTCTTT.

The rearrangement joins TRBV5-6 to TRBJ2-1, with 9 nucleotides matching TRBD2. The length of the CDR3 is 16 residues. CDR1 and CDR2 from the germline V gene are SGHDT and YYEEEE. J lost 0 bases, V lost 4 bases, and 5 bases had no gene match. CDR3 bases: TGTGCCAGCAGCCTCCTAGCGGGGAGCTCCTACAATGAGCAGTTCTTC. Its protein product is CASSLLAGSSYNEQFF.

The chain uses TRBV5-1 and TRBJ2-1; D gene unclear. Trimming removed 8 bases from V and 7 bases from J, with 13 bases in between. Looked up from germline, CDR1 is SGHRS and CDR2 is YFSETQ. The CDR3 loop spans 12 amino acids. CDR3 coding DNA: TGCGCCAGAGATGGTTCCCGTAATGAGCAGTTCTTC. It translates to CARDGSRNEQFF.

V and J are TRBV6-5 and TRBJ2-3; 8 bases line up with TRBD1. The CDR3 spans 14 residues. V gave up 5 bases and J gave up 6 bases; unmatched junction bases: 7. In germline, CDR1 is MNHEY, CDR2 SVGAGI. This CDR3 reads CASSLQGALDTQYF. CDR3 in DNA: TGTGCCAGCAGTCTGCAGGGGGCGCTTGATACGCAGTATTTT.

This chain links TRBV6-5 with TRBJ1-1, with D uncertain. CDR1 MNHEY and CDR2 SVGAGI come from the germline V gene. The V end was cut by 2 bases, the J end by 0 bases, with 10 bases between. The CDR3 extends over 15 amino acids. In DNA form, the CDR3 reads TGTGCCAGCAGTTACGGCCAGACCATGAACACTGAAGCTTTCTTT. Its protein is CASSYGQTMNTEAFF.

The genes are TRBV7-9 and TRBJ1-1; TRBD1 might be the D (6 bases). Germline assignment: CDR1 SEHNR and CDR2 FQNEAQ (reference sequence). The CDR3 extends over 16 amino acids. The V gene lost 3 bases and the J gene lost 1 base, with 15 bases spanning the gap. CDR3 bases: TGTGCCAGCAGCTTTTTGGGGGGCGAAGGGAACACTGAAGCTTTCTTT. Translation: CASSFLGGEGNTEAFF. Based on the CDR3 plus reference TRBV7-9 and TRBJ1-1, the full variable domain is DTGVSQNPRHKITKRGQNVTFRCDPISEHNRLYWYRQTLGQGPEFLTYFQNEAQLEKSRLLSDRFSAERPKGSFSTLEIQRTEQGDSAMYLCASSFLGGEGNTEAFFGQGTRLTVV.

This clone was found a few times. This chain connects TRBV1 to TRBJ2-7; the DNA was not used to check the table's D call, TRBD2. TRBV1 is listed as a pseudogene. This CDR3 has 17 residues. The CDR3 region is CTSSQDSAGPILYEQYF. The CDR3 DNA reads as TGCACCAGCAGCCAAGACTCGGCGGGACCCATCCTTTACGAGCAGTACTTC.

This sequence joins TRBV24-1 and TRBJ1-1; D might be TRBD1 (6 bases). V was pared by 3 bases and J by 2 bases, with 18 bases between. This CDR3 region has 17 residues. Germline loops: CDR1 KGHDR, CDR2 SFDVKD. Written as DNA, the CDR3 is TGTGCCACCAGTGATGTTCACCAGGGGCCGGGTAACACTGAAGCTTTCTTT. Translating it yields CATSDVHQGPGNTEAFF.

This chain links TRBV6-5 with TRBJ1-1, with no clear D. Germline values: CDR1 MNHEY, CDR2 SVGAGI. The CDR3 has 13 amino acids. V was trimmed by 0 bases and J by 7 bases, leaving 9 bases between them. The CDR3, as DNA: TGTGCCAGCAGTTACTCTGACCTTCGTGAAGCTTTCTTT. This gives the protein CASSYSDLREAFF.

The J gene is TRBJ1-1, the V gene TRBV3-1 (or the pseudogene TRBV3-2); no reliable D call. The CDR3 spans 12 residues. Germline V gene data show CDR1 as LGHDT and CDR2 as YNNKEL (reference sequence). Trimming took 1 base from V and 1 from J, leaving 1 base between them. The CDR3 nucleotides are TGTGCCAGCAGCCAAGCGAACACTGAAGCTTTCTTT. Protein product: CASSQANTEAFF.

The V and J genes are TRBV27 and TRBJ1-3, with a possible D match to TRBD1 (5 bases). The length of the CDR3 is 15 residues. Germline values: CDR1 MNHEY, CDR2 SMNVEV (reference sequence). Deletions cut 2 bases from V and 4 bases from J, with 12 bases between. The CDR3 coding sequence is TGTGCCAGCAGTTTACAGGGTTTCTCGGGAAACACCATATATTTT. Translated, it gives CASSLQGFSGNTIYF.

This rearrangement joins TRBV21-1 to TRBJ2-1; the DNA was not compared with TRBD2, the D call given in the table. TRBV21-1 is a listed pseudogene. The CDR3 is 15 residues long. This CDR3 is CASSEKVAPRGEQFF. Here the CDR3 DNA reads TGTGCCAGCAGCGAAAAGGTAGCCCCACGGGGTGAGCAGTTCTTC.